A selection of T cell receptor beta chains follows, all from one sample in a study of OX40 agonist ivuxolimab in advanced cancers. The method was immunoSEQ multiplex PCR; TCRdb's version includes in-frame clones alone and lacks a portion of them. Of tens of thousands of clones in the sample, approximately 84% were seen once. The sequencing used CD4+ or CD8+ T cells sorted from blood, collected in a trial of the OX40 agonist ivuxolimab. The origin of the receptors is an adult with an advanced solid tumor such as melanoma, head and neck, liver or kidney cancer. CDR3s include the opening cysteine and the closing phenylalanine or tryptophan. Fields, in order: CDR3 DNA, CDR3 protein, V gene, J gene, D gene, clone size, CDR3 length. D genes are given only for firm matches. Clone size, where shown, is once, few, many, or a class for clones that have expanded.

CDR3 DNA: TGTGCCAGCAGCTTATCCCGGACTAGCGGGATTCCAGATACGCAGTATTTT
CDR3 protein: CASSLSRTSGIPDTQYF
V gene: TRBV7-2
J gene: TRBJ2-3
D gene: TRBD2
clone size: -
CDR3 length: 17

CDR3 DNA: TGTGCCAGCAGCTTCGTGTCGGGGGTGAACACTGAAGCTTTCTTT
CDR3 protein: CASSFVSGVNTEAFF
V gene: TRBV7-9
J gene: TRBJ1-1
D gene: -
clone size: -
CDR3 length: 15

CDR3 DNA: TGCGCCAGCAGCGGACAGGGGACGGAGACCCAGTACTTC
CDR3 protein: CASSGQGTETQYF
V gene: TRBV4-1
J gene: TRBJ2-5
D gene: TRBD1
clone size: -
CDR3 length: 13

CDR3 DNA: TGTGCCAGCAGTTTAATAGGGGGCGCGGCTTCTGGAAACACCATATATTTT
CDR3 protein: CASSLIGGAASGNTIYF
V gene: TRBV28
J gene: TRBJ1-3
D gene: TRBD1
clone size: once
CDR3 length: 17

CDR3 DNA: TGCGCCAGCAGTGCTTCTAGCGGGAGGGCCTATGAGCAGTTCTTC
CDR3 protein: CASSASSGRAYEQFF
V gene: TRBV10-1
J gene: TRBJ2-1
D gene: TRBD2
clone size: -
CDR3 length: 15

CDR3 DNA: TGTGCCAGCAGTGGCACAGGGACCTACGAGCAGTACTTC
CDR3 protein: CASSGTGTYEQYF
V gene: TRBV6-5
J gene: TRBJ2-7
D gene: -
clone size: few
CDR3 length: 13

CDR3 DNA: TGTGCCAGCAGCTTGCAGGGTTTCCAAGAGACCCAGTACTTC
CDR3 protein: CASSLQGFQETQYF
V gene: TRBV7-9
J gene: TRBJ2-5
D gene: -
clone size: few
CDR3 length: 14

CDR3 DNA: TGTGCCAGCAGCCCCCCGGTGGCGGATTCCCAAGAGACCCAGTACTTC
CDR3 protein: CASSPPVADSQETQYF
V gene: TRBV9
J gene: TRBJ2-5
D gene: -
clone size: -
CDR3 length: 16

CDR3 DNA: TGTGCCAGCACCGGTCCGGGGCAAGGGAACACCTACGAGCAGTACTTC
CDR3 protein: CASTGPGQGNTYEQYF
V gene: TRBV28
J gene: TRBJ2-7
D gene: -
clone size: -
CDR3 length: 16

CDR3 DNA: TGTGCCAGCAGCCACGACTACAGGGGGGAGGGTTCACCCCTCCACTTT
CDR3 protein: CASSHDYRGEGSPLHF
V gene: TRBV4-2
J gene: TRBJ1-6
D gene: TRBD1
clone size: -
CDR3 length: 16

CDR3 DNA: TGTGCCAGCTCACCCGCGCAGGGGGTTGGGGAGCAGTACTTC
CDR3 protein: CASSPAQGVGEQYF
V gene: TRBV18
J gene: TRBJ2-7
D gene: TRBD1
clone size: -
CDR3 length: 14

CDR3 DNA: TGTGCCAGCAGCCCCCCGACAGGGTCCTACGAGCAGTACTTC
CDR3 protein: CASSPPTGSYEQYF
V gene: TRBV28
J gene: TRBJ2-7
D gene: TRBD1
clone size: few
CDR3 length: 14

CDR3 DNA: TGTGCCAGCAGCCCGGGACAGGGGTCCCACGAGCAGTACTTC
CDR3 protein: CASSPGQGSHEQYF
V gene: TRBV7-9
J gene: TRBJ2-7
D gene: TRBD1
clone size: -
CDR3 length: 14

CDR3 DNA: TGCGCCAGCAGCGCAACAGGGGATGGTGACAATGAGCAGTTCTTC
CDR3 protein: CASSATGDGDNEQFF
V gene: TRBV5-1
J gene: TRBJ2-1
D gene: TRBD1
clone size: -
CDR3 length: 15

CDR3 DNA: TGTGCCAGCAGTTCCGTGCGACGGGGAAGGGTAGATGGCTACACCTTC
CDR3 protein: CASSSVRRGRVDGYTF
V gene: TRBV28
J gene: TRBJ1-2
D gene: -
clone size: -
CDR3 length: 16

CDR3 DNA: TGTGCTAGTGTTACAGACGGACCCCCATACAATGAGCAGTTCTTC
CDR3 protein: CASVTDGPPYNEQFF
V gene: TRBV12-5
J gene: TRBJ2-1
D gene: -
clone size: -
CDR3 length: 15

CDR3 DNA: TGTGCCAGCAGTTTATTGGATCGGGACGCAACTTTCTTT
CDR3 protein: CASSLLDRDATFF
V gene: TRBV28
J gene: TRBJ1-1
D gene: -
clone size: -
CDR3 length: 13

CDR3 DNA: TGTGCCAGCAGCTTTGGGACAGGGAGAGCAACTAATGAAAAACTGTTTTTT
CDR3 protein: CASSFGTGRATNEKLFF
V gene: TRBV5-4
J gene: TRBJ1-4
D gene: TRBD1
clone size: -
CDR3 length: 17

CDR3 DNA: TGTGCCAGCAGCTCGTCAGCGAACACTGAAGCTTTCTTT
CDR3 protein: CASSSSANTEAFF
V gene: TRBV11-2
J gene: TRBJ1-1
D gene: -
clone size: -
CDR3 length: 13

CDR3 DNA: TGTGCCAGCAGCTTGGTGGCAGGGCCGGGGGGCTACACCTTC
CDR3 protein: CASSLVAGPGGYTF
V gene: TRBV5-6
J gene: TRBJ1-2
D gene: -
clone size: -
CDR3 length: 14

CDR3 DNA: TGTGCCAGCAGTTTATCGGAGGGGCAAAGCTCCTATAATTCACCCCTCCACTTT
CDR3 protein: CASSLSEGQSSYNSPLHF
V gene: TRBV27
J gene: TRBJ1-6
D gene: -
clone size: -
CDR3 length: 18

CDR3 DNA: TGTGCCAGTAGTATAAAGGAGACAGGTGTGGGAACTGAAGCTTTCTTT
CDR3 protein: CASSIKETGVGTEAFF
V gene: TRBV19
J gene: TRBJ1-1
D gene: -
clone size: -
CDR3 length: 16

CDR3 DNA: TGTGCCAGCAGTAGAGTAGCGGGAGTTACTTACGAGCAGTACTTC
CDR3 protein: CASSRVAGVTYEQYF
V gene: TRBV6-5
J gene: TRBJ2-7
D gene: TRBD2
clone size: -
CDR3 length: 15

CDR3 DNA: TGTGCCAGTAGTGCCATAGCGGGAGTCGATCGCAATGAGCAGTTCTTC
CDR3 protein: CASSAIAGVDRNEQFF
V gene: TRBV19
J gene: TRBJ2-1
D gene: TRBD2
clone size: -
CDR3 length: 16

CDR3 DNA: TGCGCCAGCAGCTCGATACCGGGACAAACGAACACTGAAGCTTTCTTT
CDR3 protein: CASSSIPGQTNTEAFF
V gene: TRBV5-1
J gene: TRBJ1-1
D gene: -
clone size: -
CDR3 length: 16

CDR3 DNA: TGTGCCAGCAGGGGGAGCAATCAGCCCCAGCATTTT
CDR3 protein: CASRGSNQPQHF
V gene: TRBV28
J gene: TRBJ1-5
D gene: -
clone size: -
CDR3 length: 12

CDR3 DNA: TGTGCCAGCAGTGGGGACAGCATCACCGGGGAGCTGTTTTTT
CDR3 protein: CASSGDSITGELFF
V gene: TRBV6-1
J gene: TRBJ2-2
D gene: TRBD1
clone size: -
CDR3 length: 14

CDR3 DNA: TGTGCCAGCAGCCAAGACAGGGGGGCAGATACGCAGTATTTT
CDR3 protein: CASSQDRGADTQYF
V gene: TRBV11-2
J gene: TRBJ2-3
D gene: TRBD1
clone size: once
CDR3 length: 14

CDR3 DNA: TGCGCCAGCAGCAATACAGGGGCGAACACTGAAGCTTTCTTT
CDR3 protein: CASSNTGANTEAFF
V gene: TRBV5-1
J gene: TRBJ1-1
D gene: TRBD1
clone size: -
CDR3 length: 14

CDR3 DNA: TGTGCCAGCAGGGAAACGAACTACAATGAGCAGTTCTTC
CDR3 protein: CASRETNYNEQFF
V gene: TRBV27
J gene: TRBJ2-1
D gene: -
clone size: -
CDR3 length: 13

CDR3 DNA: TGTGCCAGCTCACCCCAACTAGCGGGAGGTTCCTACGAGCAGTACTTC
CDR3 protein: CASSPQLAGGSYEQYF
V gene: TRBV18
J gene: TRBJ2-7
D gene: TRBD2
clone size: -
CDR3 length: 16

CDR3 DNA: TGTGCCAGCAGTGAACTAGGGGGGGCTATCTCCTACAATGAGCAGTTCTTC
CDR3 protein: CASSELGGAISYNEQFF
V gene: TRBV6-1
J gene: TRBJ2-1
D gene: -
clone size: -
CDR3 length: 17

CDR3 DNA: TGCGCCAGCAGCTTGGAGATCGACAGGGTAGCCGAGCAGTACTTC
CDR3 protein: CASSLEIDRVAEQYF
V gene: TRBV5-1
J gene: TRBJ2-7
D gene: TRBD1
clone size: -
CDR3 length: 15

CDR3 DNA: TGTGCCAGTAGTATGGTTCTAGCGAGTTCCTACGAGCAGTACTTC
CDR3 protein: CASSMVLASSYEQYF
V gene: TRBV19
J gene: TRBJ2-7
D gene: -
clone size: -
CDR3 length: 15

CDR3 DNA: TGTGCCAGCACCCCAGGGAGGTTGGACACAGATACGCAGTATTTT
CDR3 protein: CASTPGRLDTDTQYF
V gene: TRBV6-5
J gene: TRBJ2-3
D gene: -
clone size: -
CDR3 length: 15

CDR3 DNA: TGTGCCAGCAGCTTATTTGTTTCCCCTTACGAGCAGTACTTC
CDR3 protein: CASSLFVSPYEQYF
V gene: TRBV7-2
J gene: TRBJ2-7
D gene: -
clone size: -
CDR3 length: 14

CDR3 DNA: TGTGCCAGCAGCTTAGTGCCTGGCGGGAGTTTATCCTACGAGCAGTACTTC
CDR3 protein: CASSLVPGGSLSYEQYF
V gene: TRBV11-3
J gene: TRBJ2-7
D gene: TRBD2
clone size: once
CDR3 length: 17

CDR3 DNA: TGTGCCAGCAGCTTAGGCGGCGGGAGGTTCGGGAGTGAGCAGTTCTTC
CDR3 protein: CASSLGGGRFGSEQFF
V gene: TRBV11-2
J gene: TRBJ2-1
D gene: TRBD2
clone size: -
CDR3 length: 16

CDR3 DNA: TGTGCCATCAGGTTGAGCTGGGAGGGTACCTACGAGCAGTACTTC
CDR3 protein: CAIRLSWEGTYEQYF
V gene: TRBV10-3
J gene: TRBJ2-7
D gene: TRBD2
clone size: -
CDR3 length: 15

CDR3 DNA: TGTGCCAGCAGCTCCACGGTGGGTGAAAAACTGTTTTTT
CDR3 protein: CASSSTVGEKLFF
V gene: TRBV6-1
J gene: TRBJ1-4
D gene: -
clone size: once
CDR3 length: 13

CDR3 DNA: TGTGCCAGCAAAGAGAGCTCCTACAATGAGCAGTTCTTC
CDR3 protein: CASKESSYNEQFF
V gene: TRBV6-5
J gene: TRBJ2-1
D gene: -
clone size: -
CDR3 length: 13

CDR3 DNA: TGTGCCAGTAGTAGAGAGACAGACAACACTGAAGCTTTCTTT
CDR3 protein: CASSRETDNTEAFF
V gene: TRBV19
J gene: TRBJ1-1
D gene: -
clone size: -
CDR3 length: 14

CDR3 DNA: TGTGCCAGCAGTTACGGGGGGAGGGGTTGGTACGAGCAGTACTTC
CDR3 protein: CASSYGGRGWYEQYF
V gene: TRBV6-6
J gene: TRBJ2-7
D gene: TRBD2
clone size: -
CDR3 length: 15

CDR3 DNA: TGTGCCAGCAGCTTAGCTAGGACTAGCGAGATGCAGTATTTT
CDR3 protein: CASSLARTSEMQYF
V gene: TRBV7-2
J gene: TRBJ2-3
D gene: TRBD2
clone size: -
CDR3 length: 14

CDR3 DNA: TGTGCCAGTTCCTGGGACGGATCCCGCCGGCCCCAGCATTTT
CDR3 protein: CASSWDGSRRPQHF
V gene: TRBV19
J gene: TRBJ1-5
D gene: -
clone size: few
CDR3 length: 14

CDR3 DNA: TGTGCCAGCAGTTTATGGGGTGGGGAGCAGTTCTTC
CDR3 protein: CASSLWGGEQFF
V gene: TRBV28
J gene: TRBJ2-1
D gene: -
clone size: -
CDR3 length: 12

CDR3 DNA: TGCGCCAGCAGCTTGGCCCAGGGCCCTTCCTACGAGCAGTACTTC
CDR3 protein: CASSLAQGPSYEQYF
V gene: TRBV5-1
J gene: TRBJ2-7
D gene: -
clone size: -
CDR3 length: 15

CDR3 DNA: TGTGCCAGTAGTATGGGTCTCCCTCCCGGGGAGCTGTTTTTT
CDR3 protein: CASSMGLPPGELFF
V gene: TRBV19
J gene: TRBJ2-2
D gene: -
clone size: -
CDR3 length: 14

CDR3 DNA: TGCAGTGCTAGATCGGTGTACGAGCAGTACTTC
CDR3 protein: CSARSVYEQYF
V gene: TRBV20-1
J gene: TRBJ2-7
D gene: -
clone size: -
CDR3 length: 11

CDR3 DNA: TGTGCCAGCAGTTTGATTGACAACTCCTATAATTCACCCCTCCACTTT
CDR3 protein: CASSLIDNSYNSPLHF
V gene: TRBV28
J gene: TRBJ1-6
D gene: -
clone size: -
CDR3 length: 16

CDR3 DNA: TGCGCCAGCAGCTCACAGGGGAATCAGCCCCAGCATTTT
CDR3 protein: CASSSQGNQPQHF
V gene: TRBV5-1
J gene: TRBJ1-5
D gene: TRBD1
clone size: -
CDR3 length: 13

CDR3 DNA: TGTGCCAGCAGATTGAACACTGAAGCTTTCTTT
CDR3 protein: CASRLNTEAFF
V gene: TRBV11-2
J gene: TRBJ1-1
D gene: -
clone size: -
CDR3 length: 11

CDR3 DNA: TGCGCCAGCAGCGACCCAACAGGGGACCAAGAGACCCAGTACTTC
CDR3 protein: CASSDPTGDQETQYF
V gene: TRBV5-1
J gene: TRBJ2-5
D gene: TRBD1
clone size: -
CDR3 length: 15

CDR3 DNA: TGTGCCAGCAGTATGGGAGGGGAGCAGTACTTC
CDR3 protein: CASSMGGEQYF
V gene: TRBV6-6
J gene: TRBJ2-7
D gene: TRBD2
clone size: -
CDR3 length: 11

CDR3 DNA: TGCAGCGTCGGAAATTGGCTAGATACGCAGTATTTT
CDR3 protein: CSVGNWLDTQYF
V gene: TRBV29-1
J gene: TRBJ2-3
D gene: -
clone size: -
CDR3 length: 12